Below, 22 T cell receptor beta chains from the same sample are listed, as sequenced in a study of blood T cell repertoires in COVID-19. Method: immunoSEQ multiplex PCR; TCRdb's copy keeps in-frame clones and lacks some. The table shows around 250,000 clones, with 75% to 90% occurring only once. Sequencing was carried out using PBMCs or T cells enriched from blood (not recorded which). The receptors stem from a woman aged 45 to 65 who had recovered from COVID-19.

This chain joins TRBV7-9 and TRBJ2-7, with D possibly being TRBD1 (5 bases). The germline gives CDR1 SEHNR, CDR2 FQNEAQ (reference sequence). The CDR3 spans 13 residues. V was shortened by 6 bases and J by 7 bases, with 16 bases between the two germline ends. Here the CDR3 reads CASRPVQGREQYF. The CDR3 DNA sequence: TGTGCCAGCAGGCCAGTTCAGGGTCGGGAGCAGTACTTC.

The rearrangement joins TRBV28 to TRBJ2-1, with 10 bases identical to TRBD2. The germline V gene has CDR1 MDHEN and CDR2 SYDVKM. CDR3 size: 19 residues. The V and J ends lost 4 bases and 2 bases, in that order; junction bases with no gene match: 14. CDR3 coding DNA: TGTGCCAGCAGTTCCCCGCCTGGGCTAGCGGGAGTGGCCTACAATGAGCAGTTCTTC. Its protein is CASSSPPGLAGVAYNEQFF.

The CDR3: CASSAWDRGGYGYTF. CDR3 nucleotides: TGTGCCAGCAGTGCCTGGGACAGGGGAGGCTATGGCTACACCTTC. The chain has TRBV27 and TRBJ1-2; 10 positions agree with TRBD1. The V gene end was trimmed by 5 bases and the J gene end by 4 bases; junction bases not matched to a gene: 7. Germline CDR1 MNHEY, CDR2 SMNVEV (reference sequence). There are 15 residues in the CDR3.

The gene calls are TRBV5-1 and TRBJ1-3, with a weak D call TRBD1 (6 bases). The V and J ends lost 4 bases and 4 bases respectively, with 15 bases between them. In germline, CDR1 is SGHRS, CDR2 YFSETQ. CDR3 size: 15 residues. CDR3 coding DNA: TGCGCCAGCAGCCCTGCCGTGGGGACAGGAAACACCATATATTTT. Protein sequence: CASSPAVGTGNTIYF.

The rearrangement joins TRBV7-9 to TRBJ2-1, with D maybe TRBD2 (6 bases). With 5 bases removed from V and 7 bases from J, the gap between germline ends came to 12 bases. The CDR3 covers 13 residues. Germline V lookup: CDR1 SEHNR, CDR2 FQNEAQ (reference sequence). CDR3 sequence (DNA): TGTGCCAGCAGCCCACCGGAGGGAAATGAGCAGTTCTTC. Translation gives CASSPPEGNEQFF.

The V call is TRBV5-6, the J call TRBJ1-2; the D is unclear. Germline V gene data show CDR1 as SGHDT and CDR2 as YYEEEE. The CDR3 spans 11 residues. V lost 3 bases and J 7 bases, leaving 7 bases between the germline ends. Written as DNA, the CDR3 is TGTGCCAGCAGCTCGGGATTTGGCTACACCTTC. Translating it yields CASSSGFGYTF.

V is TRBV7-8 and J is TRBJ1-3; D ambiguous. The CDR3 loop spans 12 amino acids. V was shortened by 3 bases and J by 7 bases, with 7 bases between the two germline ends. The germline gives CDR1 SGHVS, CDR2 FQNEAQ. The chain's CDR3 is CASSFTGNTIYF. CDR3 nucleotide sequence: TGTGCCAGCAGCTTTACGGGGAACACCATATATTTT. Drawing the rest from reference TRBV7-8 and TRBJ1-3, the complete variable domain is GAGVSQSPRYKVAKRGQDVALRCDPISGHVSLFWYQQALGQGPEFLTYFQNEAQLDKSGLPSDRFFAERPEGSVSTLKIQRTQQEDSAVYLCASSFTGNTIYFGEGSWLTVV.

V gene TRBV28 combines with J gene TRBJ2-3; possible D gene TRBD2, 5 bases. The germline V gene encodes CDR1 MDHEN and CDR2 SYDVKM. Between the trimmed V and J ends, which lost 4 bases and 3 bases, there was a span of 17 bases. This CDR3 has 16 amino acids. Written as DNA, the CDR3 is TGTGCCAGCAGTTCCGCGACGGGTTCGGGGACAGATACGCAGTATTTT. Its translation: CASSSATGSGTDTQYF.

The V call is TRBV3-1 (or the pseudogene TRBV3-2), the J call TRBJ2-7; 7 bases fit TRBD2. CDR1 and CDR2 from the germline V gene are LGHDT and YNNKEL (reference sequence). V lost 1 base, J lost 5 bases, and 11 bases stayed unmatched. The CDR3 runs 16 residues. In DNA form, the CDR3 reads TGTGCCAGCAGCCAAGCTGGGGAGGGCCTACGGGACGAGCAGTACTTC. Its protein is CASSQAGEGLRDEQYF.

J is TRBJ1-6 and V is TRBV4-1; 10 bases fit TRBD1. The CDR3 consists of 16 residues. V was clipped by 4 bases and J by 8 bases; unmatched bases: 8. The germline V gene has CDR1 MGHRA and CDR2 YSYEKL. In DNA form, the CDR3 reads TGCGCCAGCAGCCGACTATATGGGACAGGGGATTCACCCCTCCACTTT. Protein product: CASSRLYGTGDSPLHF.

J is TRBJ2-1 and V is TRBV7-3, with a possible D match to TRBD2 (6 bases). The CDR3 has 18 amino acids. The germline V gene encodes CDR1 SGHTA and CDR2 FQGTGA. Deletions cut 2 bases from V and 0 bases from J, with 17 bases between. The CDR3, as DNA: TGTGCCAGCAGCTTATACCCCGGGCGGGAAAGCTCCTACAATGAGCAGTTCTTC. Translation: CASSLYPGRESSYNEQFF.

The V and J genes are TRBV28 and TRBJ1-1; D perhaps matches TRBD1 (5 bases). The CDR3 has 14 residues. Per germline, CDR1 MDHEN and CDR2 SYDVKM. With 0 bases removed from V and 5 bases from J, the gap between germline ends came to 10 bases. The CDR3, as DNA: TGTGCCAGCAGTTTATGGGGGCTAGGAACTGAAGCTTTCTTT. This gives the protein CASSLWGLGTEAFF.

CDR3 in amino acids: CASSSTQTGGFTDTQYF. In DNA, the CDR3 is TGTGCCAGCAGTTCGACCCAGACAGGGGGTTTCACAGATACGCAGTATTTT. V is TRBV28 and J is TRBJ2-3, with 9 bases aligning to TRBD1. CDR3 length: 17 amino acids. V dropped 4 bases and J dropped 2; count of bases not matched to a gene: 10. The germline CDR1 and CDR2 sequences are MDHEN and SYDVKM.

The rearrangement uses TRBV5-1 and TRBJ2-2; 7 bases fit TRBD1. Germline CDR1 and CDR2: SGHRS and YFSETQ. V shed 4 bases, J shed 1 base, and the junction held 4 bases outside the gene matches. The CDR3 runs 15 residues. For the CDR3, the DNA is TGCGCCAGCAGCATTGACAGGGAGAACACCGGGGAGCTGTTTTTT. Translated, it gives CASSIDRENTGELFF.

The chain employs TRBV28 and TRBJ1-4, with D possibly TRBD1 on 6 matching bases. Germline-derived CDR1 and CDR2 are MDHEN and SYDVKM. The CDR3 has 13 amino acids. With 8 bases removed from V and 8 bases from J, the gap between germline ends came to 15 bases. CDR3 nucleotide sequence: TGTGCCAGCCTTCCTTCTGGACAGGAAAAACTGTTTTTT. Translation gives CASLPSGQEKLFF.

The chain recombines TRBV21-1 with TRBJ2-7; TRBD1, the table's D call, was not compared with the DNA. TRBV21-1 is a known pseudogene. This CDR3 region has 14 residues. The CDR3 here is CASSTPPRGYEQYF. The CDR3 DNA sequence: TGTGCCAGCAGCACTCCCCCCAGGGGCTACGAGCAGTACTTC.

The genes are TRBV14 and TRBJ1-1; weak D call: TRBD1 (6 bases). Trimming pared 7 bases from V and 4 bases from J, leaving 16 bases between. Germline lookup yields CDR1 SGHDN and CDR2 FVKESK. CDR3 length: 14 amino acids. CDR3 region: CASKGLGAATEAFF. The CDR3 bases are TGTGCCAGCAAGGGGTTGGGGGCGGCCACTGAAGCTTTCTTT.

The CDR3 DNA sequence: TGTGCCATCAGTGTCTTAGGACTAGCCCAGGGGGAGCAGTTCTTC. Residues: CAISVLGLAQGEQFF. V and J are TRBV10-3 and TRBJ2-1, with 8 bases fitting TRBD2. The V gene's germline CDR1 is ENHRY and CDR2 SYGVKD. This CDR3 is built from 15 residues. V shed 4 bases, J shed 10 bases, and the junction held 12 bases outside the gene matches.

The chain combines TRBV3-1 (or the pseudogene TRBV3-2) with TRBJ1-2; 7 bases agree with TRBD1. The germline gives CDR1 LGHDT, CDR2 YNNKEL (reference sequence). CDR3 length: 13 amino acids. After removal of 6 bases from V and 1 base from J, the junction contained 2 bases not matched to a gene. Here the CDR3 reads CASSRDSNYGYTF. The CDR3 DNA is TGTGCCAGCAGTCGGGACAGTAACTATGGCTACACCTTC.

This clone showed up just a few times. J is TRBJ2-2 and V is TRBV11-2; no reliable D call. CDR3 length equals 12 residues. Germline V lookup: CDR1 SGHAT, CDR2 FQNNGV. V dropped 4 bases and J dropped 3 bases, with 3 bases sitting between them. The CDR3 spells CASSSYTGELFF. The CDR3 DNA is TGTGCCAGCAGCTCCTACACCGGGGAGCTGTTTTTT.

The table lists this clone with a count of one. The J gene is TRBJ1-5, the V gene TRBV21-1; the D call in the table, TRBD1, was not verified against the DNA. TRBV21-1 is a documented pseudogene. The CDR3 has 16 residues. The CDR3 here is CASTAPPPTGDQPQHF. In DNA, the CDR3 is TGTGCCAGCACCGCACCACCCCCTACAGGAGATCAGCCCCAGCATTTT.

The chain joins TRBV24-1 to TRBJ2-1; the match to TRBD2 covers 8 bases. CDR1 KGHDR and CDR2 SFDVKD come from the germline V gene. The CDR3 is 16 amino acids. The V gene end was trimmed by 1 base and the J gene end by 5 bases; junction bases not matched to a gene: 6. The CDR3 loop is CATSDLAGALNNEQFF. The CDR3 bases are TGTGCCACCAGTGATTTAGCGGGAGCTTTGAACAATGAGCAGTTCTTC.